This TCR beta chain was observed in a study of CD8 T cells in ankylosing spondylitis. Study results and limitations: Both synovial fluid and blood in reactive arthritis had previously been reported to carry some motif variants. Matched ankylosing spondylitis synovial fluid reportedly contained a significantly enriched population of disease-linked clones. The study identified a TCR beta motif of 7 or 8 highly homologous variants that appeared characteristic of ankylosing spondylitis blood. Clones linked to the disease showed a CD8+ phenotype. They occurred at relatively low frequencies in peripheral blood.

This clonotype appeared many times. Its specificity is not known. The TCR beta libraries were generated through quantitative 5'-RACE incorporating molecular barcodes. TCRdb reprocessed the 5' RACE reads with MiXCR, giving one entry per CDR3 protein. The table includes around 490,000 distinct CDR3 sequences, about 5.7% detected once. With 7 bases clipped from V and 1 base from J, the junction kept 2 bases outside the gene matches. CDR1 DFQATT and CDR2 SNEGSKA come from the germline V gene (reference sequence). The CDR3 is made up of 14 amino acids. The source material was blood, either unsorted or a sorted T cell fraction (not recorded which). The rearrangement joins TRBV20-1 to TRBJ2-2, with 11 bases fitting TRBD2. The sequence was collected from a male donor with ankylosing spondylitis. Written as DNA, the CDR3 is TGCAGTGGGGGGACTAGCGGGAACACCGGGGAGCTGTTTTTT. It translates to CSGGTSGNTGELFF.